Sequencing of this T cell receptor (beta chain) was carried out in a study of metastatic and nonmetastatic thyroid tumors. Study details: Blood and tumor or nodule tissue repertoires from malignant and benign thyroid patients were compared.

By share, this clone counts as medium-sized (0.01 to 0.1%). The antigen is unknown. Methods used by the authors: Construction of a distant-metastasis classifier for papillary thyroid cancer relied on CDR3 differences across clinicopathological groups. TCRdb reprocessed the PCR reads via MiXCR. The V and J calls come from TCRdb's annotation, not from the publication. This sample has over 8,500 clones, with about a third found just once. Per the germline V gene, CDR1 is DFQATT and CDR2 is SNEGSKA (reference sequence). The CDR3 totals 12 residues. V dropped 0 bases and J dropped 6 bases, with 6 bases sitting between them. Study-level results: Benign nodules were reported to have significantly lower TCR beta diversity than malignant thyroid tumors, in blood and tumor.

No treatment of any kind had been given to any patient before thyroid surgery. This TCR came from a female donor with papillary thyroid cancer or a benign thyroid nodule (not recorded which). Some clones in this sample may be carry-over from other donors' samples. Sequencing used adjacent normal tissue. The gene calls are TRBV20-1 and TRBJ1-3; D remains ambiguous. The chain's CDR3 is CSARDWSNTIYF. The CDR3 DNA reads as TGCAGTGCTAGAGATTGGTCAAACACCATATATTTT.